This is a list of T cell receptor beta chains from one sample in a study of CD8 T cells in ankylosing spondylitis. A single record per CDR3 protein comes from TCRdb applying MiXCR to the 5' RACE reads. The data contain roughly 670,000 distinct CDR3 sequences, around 17% of them singletons. The material sequenced was blood, either unsorted or a sorted T cell fraction (not recorded which). The receptors derive from a male donor with ankylosing spondylitis. Each CDR3 is given with its conserved first and last residue. The order of the fields is J gene, D gene, V gene, clone size, CDR3 DNA, CDR3 protein. A D gene is named only where the DNA matches it firmly. Clone size is stated in some rows and not others, as once, few, many or a class when expanded.

j_call: TRBJ2-7
d_call: -
v_call: TRBV3-1
clone_size: -
cdr3_nt: TGTGCCAGCAGCCCCGATCGGCTGACAAGGACCTTC
cdr3_aa: CASSPDRLTRTF

j_call: TRBJ1-1
d_call: -
v_call: TRBV11-2
clone_size: -
cdr3_nt: TGTGCCAGCAGCCCATCCCGCTATAACACTGAAGCTTTCTTT
cdr3_aa: CASSPSRYNTEAFF

j_call: TRBJ2-1
d_call: TRBD2
v_call: TRBV5-6
clone_size: many
cdr3_nt: TGTGCCAGCAGCATGGGACTAGCGGGACTCAATGAGCAGTTCTTC
cdr3_aa: CASSMGLAGLNEQFF

j_call: TRBJ2-1
d_call: TRBD1
v_call: TRBV28
clone_size: -
cdr3_nt: TGTGCCAGCAGTCCCACCGGGACAGGGGGCTACAATGAGCAGTTCTTC
cdr3_aa: CASSPTGTGGYNEQFF

j_call: TRBJ2-5
d_call: -
v_call: TRBV7-8
clone_size: -
cdr3_nt: TGTGCCAGCAGCTTCCCGGGGCTGCAAGAGACCCAGTACTTC
cdr3_aa: CASSFPGLQETQYF

j_call: TRBJ2-7
d_call: TRBD2
v_call: TRBV12-3/TRBV12-4
clone_size: -
cdr3_nt: TGTGCCAGCAGCTCAACTAGCGCCAGAGGTGGCGAGCAGTACTTC
cdr3_aa: CASSSTSARGGEQYF

j_call: TRBJ1-1
d_call: -
v_call: TRBV12-3/TRBV12-4
clone_size: -
cdr3_nt: TGTGCCAGCAGCACCGGGACTGAGAACACTGAAGCTTTCTTT
cdr3_aa: CASSTGTENTEAFF

j_call: TRBJ2-3
d_call: TRBD2
v_call: TRBV12-3/TRBV12-4
clone_size: -
cdr3_nt: TGTGCCAGCAGCTTGGGTTCAGGACTAGCGGTCCCCAGCACAGATACGCAGTATTTT
cdr3_aa: CASSLGSGLAVPSTDTQYF

j_call: TRBJ2-4
d_call: -
v_call: TRBV11-2
clone_size: few
cdr3_nt: TGTGCCAGCAGCCCCCGGGGGACCTTAGCCAAAAACATTCAGTACTTC
cdr3_aa: CASSPRGTLAKNIQYF

j_call: TRBJ1-1
d_call: -
v_call: TRBV18
clone_size: -
cdr3_nt: TGTGCCAGCTCACCCAGGACAGAGACGAACACTGAAGCTTTCTTT
cdr3_aa: CASSPRTETNTEAFF

j_call: TRBJ2-5
d_call: -
v_call: TRBV2
clone_size: -
cdr3_nt: TGTGCCAGCAGTGGGGCTAGCAAAGAGACCCAGTACTTC
cdr3_aa: CASSGASKETQYF

j_call: TRBJ1-6
d_call: TRBD1
v_call: TRBV11-2
clone_size: few
cdr3_nt: TGTGCCAGCAGGGGGACAGTTTACTATAATTCACCCCTCCACTTT
cdr3_aa: CASRGTVYYNSPLHF

j_call: TRBJ2-3
d_call: -
v_call: TRBV15
clone_size: -
cdr3_nt: TGTGCCACCAGCAGACGGGTCCCTGAGGCAGATACGCAGTATTTT
cdr3_aa: CATSRRVPEADTQYF

j_call: TRBJ1-1
d_call: -
v_call: TRBV6-6
clone_size: -
cdr3_nt: TGTGCCAGCCCCGCAGGGTTGAACACTGAAGCTTTCTTT
cdr3_aa: CASPAGLNTEAFF

j_call: TRBJ1-5
d_call: -
v_call: TRBV27
clone_size: -
cdr3_nt: TGTGCCAGCAGTTACGTCAGAGATAGCAATCAGCCCCAGCATTTT
cdr3_aa: CASSYVRDSNQPQHF

j_call: TRBJ2-1
d_call: TRBD2
v_call: TRBV11-1
clone_size: few
cdr3_nt: TGTGCCAGCAGCTTAAGACGGACAATAGCGGGAGAAGGGCCCAATGAGCAGTTCTTC
cdr3_aa: CASSLRRTIAGEGPNEQFF

j_call: TRBJ1-2
d_call: -
v_call: TRBV5-1
clone_size: few
cdr3_nt: TGCGCCAGCAGCAGACAGGACGGAGACTATGGCTACACCTTC
cdr3_aa: CASSRQDGDYGYTF

j_call: TRBJ1-5
d_call: -
v_call: TRBV19
clone_size: many
cdr3_nt: TGTGCCAGCAGGGGTGGCCAGGGCGGCAATCAGCCCCAGCATTTT
cdr3_aa: CASRGGQGGNQPQHF

j_call: TRBJ2-4
d_call: -
v_call: TRBV11-2
clone_size: once
cdr3_nt: TGTGCCAGCAGCGGAAAACAGAGTCAGTACTTC
cdr3_aa: CASSGKQSQYF

j_call: TRBJ2-5
d_call: -
v_call: TRBV20-1
clone_size: -
cdr3_nt: TGCAGTGCTAGAGGAGGGGTGACACAAGAGACCCAGTACTTC
cdr3_aa: CSARGGVTQETQYF

j_call: TRBJ2-3
d_call: TRBD2
v_call: TRBV5-1
clone_size: -
cdr3_nt: TGCGCCAGCAGCTTGGCGGGACTAGCGGGCAACACAGATACGCAGTATTTT
cdr3_aa: CASSLAGLAGNTDTQYF

j_call: TRBJ2-1
d_call: TRBD2
v_call: TRBV12-3/TRBV12-4
clone_size: few
cdr3_nt: TGTGCCAGCAGTTTGGCCGTGACTAGCGGGAGGGCCCTCTACAATGAGCAGTTCTTC
cdr3_aa: CASSLAVTSGRALYNEQFF

j_call: TRBJ1-1
d_call: -
v_call: TRBV7-2
clone_size: -
cdr3_nt: TGTGCCAGCAGCTCCAACCTGCGGAACACTGAAGCTTTCTTT
cdr3_aa: CASSSNLRNTEAFF

j_call: TRBJ2-2
d_call: -
v_call: TRBV6-5
clone_size: few
cdr3_nt: TGTGCCAGCAGTTACCTGGACGGCTCGAACACCGGGGAGCTGTTTTTT
cdr3_aa: CASSYLDGSNTGELFF

j_call: TRBJ1-2
d_call: -
v_call: TRBV2
clone_size: few
cdr3_nt: TGTGCCAGCAGTGAGGGTTCCTCTGGCTACACCTTC
cdr3_aa: CASSEGSSGYTF

j_call: TRBJ2-3
d_call: TRBD2
v_call: TRBV12-5
clone_size: -
cdr3_nt: TGTGCTAGTGGTTTGGGACTAGCCTCCACAGATACGCAGTATTTT
cdr3_aa: CASGLGLASTDTQYF

j_call: TRBJ2-2
d_call: -
v_call: TRBV27
clone_size: -
cdr3_nt: TGTGCCAGCAACGTAGCGCCCACCGGGGAGCTGTTTTTT
cdr3_aa: CASNVAPTGELFF

j_call: TRBJ2-6
d_call: -
v_call: TRBV2
clone_size: -
cdr3_nt: TGTGCCAGCAGTGATGTAAGCTCTGGGGCCAACGTCCTGACTTTC
cdr3_aa: CASSDVSSGANVLTF

j_call: TRBJ1-6
d_call: -
v_call: TRBV12-3/TRBV12-4
clone_size: few
cdr3_nt: TGTGCCAGCAGTTTACCGGGGCCGAGCTCCTATAATTCACCCCTCCACTTT
cdr3_aa: CASSLPGPSSYNSPLHF

j_call: TRBJ2-7
d_call: TRBD1
v_call: TRBV12-3/TRBV12-4
clone_size: few
cdr3_nt: TGTGCCAGCAGTTTCCACAGGGGATACGAGCAGTACTTC
cdr3_aa: CASSFHRGYEQYF

j_call: TRBJ2-1
d_call: TRBD2
v_call: TRBV12-3/TRBV12-4
clone_size: -
cdr3_nt: TGTGCCAGCAGACCGGGCGGGGGGGGTGAGCAGTTCTTC
cdr3_aa: CASRPGGGGEQFF

j_call: TRBJ2-1
d_call: -
v_call: TRBV6-2/TRBV6-3
clone_size: -
cdr3_nt: TGTGCCAGCAGTTACTTTCCGGACTCAGGCCGTGAGCAGTTCTTC
cdr3_aa: CASSYFPDSGREQFF

j_call: TRBJ2-7
d_call: TRBD1
v_call: TRBV6-5
clone_size: -
cdr3_nt: TGTGCCAGCAGTGACTCCGGGACAGGGTCTTACGAGCAGTACTTC
cdr3_aa: CASSDSGTGSYEQYF

j_call: TRBJ2-1
d_call: -
v_call: TRBV5-1
clone_size: few
cdr3_nt: TGCGCCAGCAGCTTGTTTGCGGAGGGAGTTGAGCAGTTCTTC
cdr3_aa: CASSLFAEGVEQFF

j_call: TRBJ2-1
d_call: -
v_call: TRBV7-2
clone_size: -
cdr3_nt: TGTGCCAGCAGCCCCAGGGGACAAAAGGGTGAGCAGTTCTTC
cdr3_aa: CASSPRGQKGEQFF

j_call: TRBJ2-7
d_call: TRBD2
v_call: TRBV4-3
clone_size: few
cdr3_nt: TGCGCCAGCAGCCAAGTTAGCGGGATTGGTTACGAGCAGTACTTC
cdr3_aa: CASSQVSGIGYEQYF

j_call: TRBJ2-1
d_call: TRBD2
v_call: TRBV4-2
clone_size: few
cdr3_nt: TGTGCCAGCAGCCTCAGGGGACTAGCGGGAGAGTCAGATGAGCAGTTCTTC
cdr3_aa: CASSLRGLAGESDEQFF

j_call: TRBJ2-1
d_call: TRBD2
v_call: TRBV7-2
clone_size: -
cdr3_nt: TGTGCCAGCAGCGCCCTACTGGGGGGGACCTACAATGAGCAGTTCTTC
cdr3_aa: CASSALLGGTYNEQFF

j_call: TRBJ2-1
d_call: -
v_call: TRBV7-2
clone_size: -
cdr3_nt: TGTGCCAGCAGCTTAGAGGCCGGGACTCACAATGAGCAGTTCTTC
cdr3_aa: CASSLEAGTHNEQFF

j_call: TRBJ2-5
d_call: -
v_call: TRBV12-3/TRBV12-4
clone_size: -
cdr3_nt: TGTGCCAGCAGTTTGGGCGGGGAAGGGACCCAGTACTTC
cdr3_aa: CASSLGGEGTQYF

j_call: TRBJ2-7
d_call: -
v_call: TRBV11-2
clone_size: -
cdr3_nt: TGTGCCAGCAGCTATCTTGGAGGGGGGCGCTCGGCCTCCTACGAGCAGTACTTC
cdr3_aa: CASSYLGGGRSASYEQYF

j_call: TRBJ2-1
d_call: -
v_call: TRBV15
clone_size: few
cdr3_nt: TGTGCCACCAGCACAGGGGGGACAGCTTCCTACAATGAGCAGTTCTTC
cdr3_aa: CATSTGGTASYNEQFF

j_call: TRBJ2-1
d_call: TRBD2
v_call: TRBV29-1
clone_size: few
cdr3_nt: TGCAGCGGCCTCGGACTAGCGGGAGGCAATGAGCAGTTCTTC
cdr3_aa: CSGLGLAGGNEQFF

j_call: TRBJ1-2
d_call: TRBD1
v_call: TRBV3-1
clone_size: -
cdr3_nt: TGTGCCAGCAGCCCGCGGGGGAGGACAGGTTATTACTACACCTTC
cdr3_aa: CASSPRGRTGYYYTF

j_call: TRBJ2-2
d_call: -
v_call: TRBV20-1
clone_size: few
cdr3_nt: TGCAGTGCTAGAATCAAGGGTCGCGCGAACACCGGGGAGCTGTTTTTT
cdr3_aa: CSARIKGRANTGELFF

j_call: TRBJ1-5
d_call: -
v_call: TRBV2
clone_size: -
cdr3_nt: TGTGCCAGCAGCGAGGTTCAGGGTTGGGATCAGCCCCAGCATTTT
cdr3_aa: CASSEVQGWDQPQHF

j_call: TRBJ1-1
d_call: -
v_call: TRBV12-3/TRBV12-4
clone_size: -
cdr3_nt: TGTGCCAGCAGAAAAACACAGGAGAACACTGAAGCTTTCTTT
cdr3_aa: CASRKTQENTEAFF

j_call: TRBJ2-1
d_call: -
v_call: TRBV29-1
clone_size: -
cdr3_nt: TGCAGCGTTGAAGATGGTTCCGCAGGCCTTTACAATGAGCAGTTCTTC
cdr3_aa: CSVEDGSAGLYNEQFF

j_call: TRBJ2-1
d_call: TRBD1
v_call: TRBV4-3
clone_size: -
cdr3_nt: TGCGCCAGCAGCCAGAGGCTGGGCGGGACAGGGGGCTTCAATGAGCAGTTCTTC
cdr3_aa: CASSQRLGGTGGFNEQFF

j_call: TRBJ2-5
d_call: TRBD2
v_call: TRBV20-1
clone_size: -
cdr3_nt: TGCAGTGCTGGAAAAGGGGCTAGCGGGCAAGAGACCCAGTACTTC
cdr3_aa: CSAGKGASGQETQYF

j_call: TRBJ2-2
d_call: TRBD2
v_call: TRBV12-3/TRBV12-4
clone_size: -
cdr3_nt: TGTGCCAGCAGAAGCGGGACTAGCGGGTCGAGGACCGGGGAGCTGTTTTTT
cdr3_aa: CASRSGTSGSRTGELFF

j_call: TRBJ2-1
d_call: -
v_call: TRBV10-3
clone_size: -
cdr3_nt: TGTGCCATCAACACAGCCTACAATGAGCAGTTCTTC
cdr3_aa: CAINTAYNEQFF

j_call: TRBJ1-2
d_call: -
v_call: TRBV12-3/TRBV12-4
clone_size: few
cdr3_nt: TGTGCCAGCAGTTTAAATGGGCTGAGCTATGGCTACACCTTC
cdr3_aa: CASSLNGLSYGYTF

j_call: TRBJ2-1
d_call: TRBD1
v_call: TRBV7-9
clone_size: -
cdr3_nt: TGTGCCAGCAGCCAACTGGGGACAGGGACGGATGAGCAGTTCTTC
cdr3_aa: CASSQLGTGTDEQFF